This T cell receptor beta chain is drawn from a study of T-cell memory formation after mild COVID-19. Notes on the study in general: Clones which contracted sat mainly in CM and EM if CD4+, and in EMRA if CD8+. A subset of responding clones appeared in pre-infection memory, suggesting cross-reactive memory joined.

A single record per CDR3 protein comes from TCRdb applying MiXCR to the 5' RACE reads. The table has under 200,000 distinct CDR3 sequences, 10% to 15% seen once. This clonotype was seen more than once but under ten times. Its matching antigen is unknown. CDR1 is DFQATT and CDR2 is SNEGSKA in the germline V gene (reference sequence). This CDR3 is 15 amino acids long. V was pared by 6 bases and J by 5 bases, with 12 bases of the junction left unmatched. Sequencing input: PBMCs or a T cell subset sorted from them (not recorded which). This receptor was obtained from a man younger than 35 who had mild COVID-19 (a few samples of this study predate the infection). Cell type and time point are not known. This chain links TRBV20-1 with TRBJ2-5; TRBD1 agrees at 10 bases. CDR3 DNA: TGCAGTGCCACACCTGGGACAGGGGAGGGGGAGACCCAGTACTTC. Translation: CSATPGTGEGETQYF.